The present T cell receptor beta chain was sequenced within a study of blood T cells in healthy people across ages. At the level of the study: Template switching picked up about one barcoded beta molecule for each two T cells.

This CDR3 is built from 15 residues. Germline V gene lookup returns CDR1 GTSNPN and CDR2 SVGIG (reference sequence). V lost 2 bases to trimming and J lost 1 base, with 12 bases between them. Note on this clonotype: The antigen is not known.

Every donor contributed around 10 milliliters of peripheral blood by blood draw. Isolated PBMCs totaled at least 7 million in each sample. Combining a sample-barcoded 5' primer with a J-beta primer mix, a second PCR ran for 7 to 11 cycles. TCRdb used MiXCR to reprocess the 5' RACE reads, holding one entry per CDR3 protein. The data show 550,000 to 800,000 distinct CDR3 sequences, less than 40% seen once. Findings and caveats of the study: A strong correlation was found between TCR beta diversity and the percentage of naive T cells.

Material for sequencing was blood. This TCR was sampled from a woman aged 80 or older in good health. V usage is TRBV30 and J usage is TRBJ1-5, with D possibly matching TRBD1 (5 bases). CDR3 region: CAWSRDLGSNQPQHF. CDR3 in DNA: TGTGCCTGGAGTAGGGACCTAGGGAGCAATCAGCCCCAGCATTTT.